This entry lists 11 T cell receptor beta chains sequenced from one sample in a study of T cell responses to AZD1222 COVID-19 vaccine. Profiled with immunoSEQ multiplex PCR; TCRdb holds only in-frame clones, not every one. The profile shows approximately 130,000 clones, 91% of them singletons. Source: peripheral blood, taken on day 0 of AZD1222 vaccination. The receptors stem from an adult in good health.

This clone was seen only once. The rearrangement joins TRBV2 to TRBJ2-1; TRBD2 is a possible D gene (6 bases). V was trimmed by 2 bases and J by 0 bases, leaving 29 bases between them. Germline CDR1 is SNHLY and CDR2 is FYNNEI. There are 22 residues in the CDR3. The CDR3 DNA sequence: TGTGCCAGCAGTGAACCAGCTCAGGCCCCGGCATGGGCGGGGAACTCCTACAATGAGCAGTTCTTC. The encoded protein is CASSEPAQAPAWAGNSYNEQFF.

This chain uses TRBV7-8 with TRBJ2-1; D may correspond to TRBD1 or TRBD2 (5 bases each). CDR3 length equals 15 residues. The germline V gene has CDR1 SGHVS and CDR2 FQNEAQ. V dropped 5 bases and J dropped 4 bases, with 15 bases sitting between them. The CDR3 bases are TGTGCCAGCAGCCCCTACGGGACGGTATACAATGAGCAGTTCTTC. This encodes CASSPYGTVYNEQFF.

The chain is built from TRBV5-1 and TRBJ2-5, with a weak D call TRBD2 (5 bases). Germline V lookup: CDR1 SGHRS, CDR2 YFSETQ. The V gene lost 4 bases and the J gene lost 3 bases, with 10 bases spanning the gap. The CDR3 is 13 amino acids. The CDR3 DNA reads as TGCGCCAGCAGCACTACCGGGGAAGAGACCCAGTACTTC. Amino acids: CASSTTGEETQYF.

This clone was detected only a few times. The chain has TRBV29-1 and TRBJ2-2; D may be TRBD2 (6 bases). V lost 6 bases to trimming and J lost 4 bases, with 18 bases between them. The CDR3 extends over 15 amino acids. CDR1 and CDR2 from the germline V gene are SQVTM and ANQGSEA. The CDR3 DNA sequence: TGCAGCGTCCGGGGGACTGGGGTGAGCACCGGGGAGCTGTTTTTT. Encoded protein: CSVRGTGVSTGELFF.

This chain joins TRBV7-9 and TRBJ1-1; maybe TRBD1 (6 bases). V was pared by 7 bases and J by 4 bases, with 10 bases between. This CDR3 comprises 12 residues. Looked up from germline, CDR1 is SEHNR and CDR2 is FQNEAQ (reference sequence). CDR3 nucleotide sequence: TGTGCCAGCACCCAAGGGGGCACTGAAGCTTTCTTT. This encodes CASTQGGTEAFF.

This clone was recorded a few times. V is TRBV15 and J is TRBJ1-2; weak D call: TRBD1 (5 bases). V was shortened by 1 base and J by 4 bases, with 10 bases between the two germline ends. The germline CDR1 and CDR2 sequences are LNHNV and YYDKDF (reference sequence). This CDR3 is 14 amino acids long. CDR3 DNA: TGTGCCACCAGCAGAGGACAGACGATCTATGGCTACACCTTC. Protein: CATSRGQTIYGYTF.

The rearrangement joins TRBV28 to TRBJ1-1, with D unresolved. Trimming removed 3 bases at V and 4 bases at J, with 3 bases between. The V gene's germline CDR1 is MDHEN and CDR2 SYDVKM. The CDR3 consists of 11 residues. The CDR3 DNA sequence: TGTGCCAGCAGTTTGATCACTGAAGCTTTCTTT. Translation: CASSLITEAFF. Supplemented by reference TRBV28 and TRBJ1-1, the full variable domain reads DVKVTQSSRYLVKRTGEKVFLECVQDMDHENMFWYRQDPGLGLRLIYFSYDVKMKEKGDIPEGYSVSREKKERFSLILESASTNQTSMYLCASSLITEAFFGQGTRLTVV.

This clone was seen a few times. V usage is TRBV28 and J usage is TRBJ1-2; 8 bases are a match to TRBD1. The CDR3 totals 14 residues. J lost 6 bases, V lost 9 bases, and 12 bases had no gene match. Germline V gene data show CDR1 as MDHEN and CDR2 as SYDVKM. This CDR3 is CASRTPSGGHGYTF. In DNA form, the CDR3 reads TGTGCCAGTCGCACACCTTCAGGGGGCCATGGCTACACCTTC.

This clone has a single count. The chain is built from TRBV7-8 and TRBJ1-1, with TRBD1 matching over 7 bases. The ends lost 5 bases at V and 3 bases at J; junction bases unmatched: 9. The CDR3 runs to 15 residues. Germline-derived CDR1 and CDR2 are SGHVS and FQNEAQ. Here the CDR3 DNA reads TGTGCCAGCAGCGGCCTGGACAGGTCGGACACTGAAGCTTTCTTT. It encodes CASSGLDRSDTEAFF.

This clone was observed a few times. The chain has TRBV19 and TRBJ1-1; a weak D match, TRBD1 (6 bases). Germline V lookup: CDR1 LNHDA, CDR2 SQIVND (reference sequence). V lost 0 bases and J 4 bases, leaving 9 bases between the germline ends. CDR3 length equals 14 residues. Here the CDR3 DNA reads TGTGCCAGTAGTATAGACCACAGGGTCACTGAAGCTTTCTTT. This sequence encodes CASSIDHRVTEAFF.

The genes are TRBV2 and TRBJ1-4, with 7 bases lining up with TRBD1. Trimming at V came to 8 bases and at J to 7 bases, leaving 7 bases not matched to a gene. The germline CDR1 and CDR2 sequences are SNHLY and FYNNEI. The CDR3 totals 13 residues. For the CDR3, the DNA is TGTGCCAGCCCTAGGGGGCCGGGTGAAAAACTGTTTTTT. Its protein is CASPRGPGEKLFF.